This passage covers 8 T cell receptor beta chains from one sample sequenced in a study of cytomegalovirus exposure and HLA in healthy donors. Produced via immunoSEQ multiplex PCR; TCRdb's table is partial and in-frame only. The sample carries about 66,000 clones, around 97% recorded once. The specimen sequenced was PBMCs. The receptor source for this set is a woman between 18 and 29 years old in good health and CMV-seropositive.

V is TRBV28 and J is TRBJ2-1, with TRBD2 identical over 9 bases. This CDR3 region has 15 residues. CDR1 and CDR2 from the germline V gene are MDHEN and SYDVKM. The V gene end was trimmed by 5 bases and the J gene end by 7 bases; junction bases not matched to a gene: 9. The CDR3 loop reads CASSLAGWEGNEQFF. CDR3 coding DNA: TGTGCCAGCAGTCTAGCGGGATGGGAGGGGAATGAGCAGTTCTTC.

The rearrangement links TRBV7-9 to TRBJ2-3; 7 nucleotides align to TRBD1. The CDR3 totals 15 residues. The V segment lost 5 bases and the J segment 0 bases; nucleotides outside the gene matches: 5. Per the germline V gene, CDR1 is SEHNR and CDR2 is FQNEAQ (reference sequence). CDR3 region: CASSETGASTDTQYF. For the CDR3, the DNA is TGTGCCAGCAGCGAAACAGGGGCTAGCACAGATACGCAGTATTTT.

J is TRBJ2-1 and V is TRBV7-3; TRBD2 is a possible D gene (6 bases). The CDR3 loop spans 13 amino acids. Trimming took 5 bases from V and 15 from J, leaving 20 bases between them. Germline V lookup: CDR1 SGHTA, CDR2 FQGTGA. The CDR3 loop reads CASSPSARGRWFF. The CDR3 DNA reads as TGTGCCAGCAGCCCAAGTGCGCGGGGCCGGTGGTTCTTC.

The chain has TRBV12-5 and TRBJ1-1; TRBD1 might be the D (6 bases). Germline V gives CDR1 LGHNT, CDR2 FRNRAP. V was cut by 0 bases and J by 1 base, with 18 bases left in between. The CDR3 is 18 amino acids. The CDR3 protein is CASGLVSGAGAENTEAFF. The CDR3 DNA follows: TGTGCTAGTGGTTTGGTATCAGGGGCGGGCGCCGAGAACACTGAAGCTTTCTTT. Combining the CDR3 with reference TRBV12-5 and TRBJ1-1 gives the whole variable domain DARVTQTPRHKVTEMGQEVTMRCQPILGHNTVFWYRQTMMQGLELLAYFRNRAPLDDSGMPKDRFSAEMPDATLATLKIQPSEPRDSAVYFCASGLVSGAGAENTEAFFGQGTRLTVV.

The rearrangement joins TRBV5-1 to TRBJ2-7; TRBD1 agrees at 7 bases. J gave up 6 bases and V 4 bases, and 4 bases lay outside the gene matches. This CDR3 has 12 residues. Germline V gene lookup returns CDR1 SGHRS and CDR2 YFSETQ. Written as DNA, the CDR3 is TGCGCCAGCAGCGCGGACAGGTTCGAGCAGTACTTC. Its protein is CASSADRFEQYF.

V is TRBV5-5 and J is TRBJ2-7; perhaps TRBD2 as D (6 bases). The CDR3 is 14 residues long. V was pared by 1 base and J by 2 bases, with 10 bases between. The germline V gene has CDR1 SGHKS and CDR2 YYEKEE (reference sequence). The CDR3 coding sequence is TGTGCCAGCAGCTTGAGCGGGTTTCCCTACGAGCAGTACTTC. Translated, it gives CASSLSGFPYEQYF.

The genes are TRBV29-1 and TRBJ2-1, with 12 bases lining up with TRBD2. Germline V gene lookup returns CDR1 SQVTM and CDR2 ANQGSEA. Germline trimming cut 6 bases from V and 7 bases from J; bases unmatched to any gene: 7. This CDR3 has 14 residues. The CDR3 region has the DNA TGCAGCGTCCGGACTAGCGGGATAGGGAATGAGCAGTTCTTC. This codes for CSVRTSGIGNEQFF.

The rearrangement links TRBV6-1 to TRBJ1-2; 8 bases are a match to TRBD1. Germline V gene lookup returns CDR1 MNHNS and CDR2 SASEGT. The CDR3 runs to 12 residues. The V gene end was trimmed by 5 bases and the J gene end by 8 bases; junction bases not matched to a gene: 4. CDR3 bases: TGTGCCAGCAGTTTCAGGGGGCAAGGCTACACCTTC. Translated: CASSFRGQGYTF.